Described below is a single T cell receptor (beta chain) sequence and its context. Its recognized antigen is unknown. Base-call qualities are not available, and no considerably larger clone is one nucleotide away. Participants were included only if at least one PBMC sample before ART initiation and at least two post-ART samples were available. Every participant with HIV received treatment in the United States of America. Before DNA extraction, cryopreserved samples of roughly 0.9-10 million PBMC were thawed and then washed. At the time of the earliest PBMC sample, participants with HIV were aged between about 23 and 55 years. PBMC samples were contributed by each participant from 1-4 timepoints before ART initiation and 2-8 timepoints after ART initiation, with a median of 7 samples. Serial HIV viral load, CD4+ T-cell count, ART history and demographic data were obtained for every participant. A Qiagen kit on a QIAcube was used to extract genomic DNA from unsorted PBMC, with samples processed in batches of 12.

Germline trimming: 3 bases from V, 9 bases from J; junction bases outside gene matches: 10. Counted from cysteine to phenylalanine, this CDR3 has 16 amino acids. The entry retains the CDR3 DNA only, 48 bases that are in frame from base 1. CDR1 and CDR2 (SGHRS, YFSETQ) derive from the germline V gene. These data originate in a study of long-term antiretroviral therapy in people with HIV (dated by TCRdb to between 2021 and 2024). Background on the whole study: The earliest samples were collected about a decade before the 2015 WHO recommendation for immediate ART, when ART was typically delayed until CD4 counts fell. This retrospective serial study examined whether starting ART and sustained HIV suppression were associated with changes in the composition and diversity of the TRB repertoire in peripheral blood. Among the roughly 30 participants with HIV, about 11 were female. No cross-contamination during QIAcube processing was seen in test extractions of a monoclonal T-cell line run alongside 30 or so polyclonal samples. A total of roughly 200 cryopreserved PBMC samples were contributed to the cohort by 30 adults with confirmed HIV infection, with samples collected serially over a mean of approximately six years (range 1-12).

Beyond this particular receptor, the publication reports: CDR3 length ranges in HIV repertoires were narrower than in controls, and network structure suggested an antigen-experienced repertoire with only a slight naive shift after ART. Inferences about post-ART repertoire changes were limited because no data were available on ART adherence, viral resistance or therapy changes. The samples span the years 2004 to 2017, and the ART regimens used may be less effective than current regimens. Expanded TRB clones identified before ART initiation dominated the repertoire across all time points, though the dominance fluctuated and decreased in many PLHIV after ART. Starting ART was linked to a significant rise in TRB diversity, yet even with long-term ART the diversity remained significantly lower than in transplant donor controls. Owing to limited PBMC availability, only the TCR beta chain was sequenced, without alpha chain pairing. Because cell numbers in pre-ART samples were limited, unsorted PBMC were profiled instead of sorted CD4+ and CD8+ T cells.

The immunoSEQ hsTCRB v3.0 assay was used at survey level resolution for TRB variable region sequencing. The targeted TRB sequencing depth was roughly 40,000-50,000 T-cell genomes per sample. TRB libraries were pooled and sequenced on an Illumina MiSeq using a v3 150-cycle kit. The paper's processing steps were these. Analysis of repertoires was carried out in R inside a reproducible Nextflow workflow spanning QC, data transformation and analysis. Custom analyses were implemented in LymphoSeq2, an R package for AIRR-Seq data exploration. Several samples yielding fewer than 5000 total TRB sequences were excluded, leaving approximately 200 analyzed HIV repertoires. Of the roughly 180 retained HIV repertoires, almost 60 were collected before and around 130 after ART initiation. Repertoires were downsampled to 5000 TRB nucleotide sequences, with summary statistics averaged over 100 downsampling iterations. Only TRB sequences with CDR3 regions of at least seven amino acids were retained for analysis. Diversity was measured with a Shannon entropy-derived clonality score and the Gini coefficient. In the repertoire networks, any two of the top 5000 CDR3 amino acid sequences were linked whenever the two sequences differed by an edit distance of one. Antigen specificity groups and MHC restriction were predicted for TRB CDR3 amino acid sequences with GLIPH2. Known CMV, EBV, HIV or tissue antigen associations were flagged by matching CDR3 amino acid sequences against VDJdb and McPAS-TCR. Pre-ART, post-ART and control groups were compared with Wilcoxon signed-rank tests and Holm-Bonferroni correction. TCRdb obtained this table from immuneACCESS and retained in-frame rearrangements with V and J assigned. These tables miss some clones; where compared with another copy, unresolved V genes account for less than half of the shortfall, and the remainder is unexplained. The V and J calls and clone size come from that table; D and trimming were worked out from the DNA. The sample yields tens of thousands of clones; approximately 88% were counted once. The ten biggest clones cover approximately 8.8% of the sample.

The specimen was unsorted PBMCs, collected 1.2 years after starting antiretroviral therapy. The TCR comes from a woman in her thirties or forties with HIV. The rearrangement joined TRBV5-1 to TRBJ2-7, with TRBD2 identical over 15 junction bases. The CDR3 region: CASSSTGLAGGYGQYF. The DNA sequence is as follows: TGCGCCAGCAGCTCCACGGGACTAGCGGGAGGATATGGGCAGTACTTC.